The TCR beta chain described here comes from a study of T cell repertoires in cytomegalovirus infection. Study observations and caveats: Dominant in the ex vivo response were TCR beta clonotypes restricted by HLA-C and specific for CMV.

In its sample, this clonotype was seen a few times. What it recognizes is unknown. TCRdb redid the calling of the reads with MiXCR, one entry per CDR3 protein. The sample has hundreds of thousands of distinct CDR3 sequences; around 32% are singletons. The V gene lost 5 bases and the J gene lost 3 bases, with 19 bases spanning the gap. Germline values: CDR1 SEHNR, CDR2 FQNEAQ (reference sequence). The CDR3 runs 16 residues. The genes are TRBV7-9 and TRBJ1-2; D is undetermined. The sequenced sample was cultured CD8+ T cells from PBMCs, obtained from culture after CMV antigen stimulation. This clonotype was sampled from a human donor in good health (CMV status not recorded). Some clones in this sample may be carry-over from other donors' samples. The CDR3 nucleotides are TGTGCCAGCAGCCACCACCTCACCGGGGTCTACTATGGCTACACCTTC. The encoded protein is CASSHHLTGVYYGYTF.